This T cell receptor (beta chain) appears in the sequencing data of a study of T cell repertoires in aging, cancer and after chemotherapy. This CDR3 region has 14 residues. CDR1 is KGHSH and CDR2 is LQKENI in the germline V gene. The V end lost 1 base, the J end lost 4 bases, and 9 bases lay between the germline ends. TRB rearrangements spanning V, D and J were amplified using mixed TRB-A/B primers. TCRdb re-called the multiplex PCR reads with MiXCR, one entry per CDR3 protein. The sample lists 13,000 or so distinct CDR3 sequences, approximately 30% occurring once. The template was genomic DNA from peripheral blood, not RNA. This clonotype was seen more than once but under ten times.

Sequenced input: blood. The sequence came from a human donor in good health. The donor label of this sample is uncertain. The chain recombines TRBV18 with TRBJ2-3; no firm D call. The CDR3 coding sequence is TGTGCCAGCTCACCACTCCCGACATCAGATACGCAGTATTTT. Translated, it gives CASSPLPTSDTQYF.